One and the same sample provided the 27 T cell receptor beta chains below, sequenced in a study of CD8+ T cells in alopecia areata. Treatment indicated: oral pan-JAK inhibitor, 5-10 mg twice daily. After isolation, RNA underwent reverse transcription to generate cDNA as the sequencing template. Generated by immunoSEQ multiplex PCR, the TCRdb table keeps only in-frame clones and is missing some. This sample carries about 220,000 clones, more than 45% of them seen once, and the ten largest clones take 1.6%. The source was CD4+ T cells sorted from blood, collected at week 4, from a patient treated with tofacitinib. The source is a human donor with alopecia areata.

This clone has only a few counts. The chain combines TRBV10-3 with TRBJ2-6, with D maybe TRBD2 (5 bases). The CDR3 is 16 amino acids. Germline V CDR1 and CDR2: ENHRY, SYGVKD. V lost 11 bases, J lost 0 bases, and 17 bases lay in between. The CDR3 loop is CAGRGKASSGANVLTF. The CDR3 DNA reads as TGTGCCGGTCGGGGTAAGGCCTCCTCTGGGGCCAACGTCCTGACTTTC.

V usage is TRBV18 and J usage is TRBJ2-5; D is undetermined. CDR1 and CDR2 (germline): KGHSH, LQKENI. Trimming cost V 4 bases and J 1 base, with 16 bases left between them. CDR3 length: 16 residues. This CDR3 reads CASSLRGPSGQETQYF. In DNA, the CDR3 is TGTGCCAGCTCACTCCGAGGACCTTCGGGCCAAGAGACCCAGTACTTC.

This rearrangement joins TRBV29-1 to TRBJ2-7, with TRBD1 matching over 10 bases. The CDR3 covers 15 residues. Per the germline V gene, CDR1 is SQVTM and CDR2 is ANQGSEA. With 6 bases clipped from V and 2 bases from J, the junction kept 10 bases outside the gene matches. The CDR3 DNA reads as TGCAGCGTCACCCCCGGGACAGGGGTAACCTACGAGCAGTACTTC. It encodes CSVTPGTGVTYEQYF.

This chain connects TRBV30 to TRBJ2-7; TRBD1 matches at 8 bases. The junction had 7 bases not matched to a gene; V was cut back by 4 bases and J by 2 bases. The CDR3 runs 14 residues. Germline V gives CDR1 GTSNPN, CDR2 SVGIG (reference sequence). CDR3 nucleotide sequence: TGTGCCTGGACGAGACAGGGGAAGGCCTACGAGCAGTACTTC. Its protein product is CAWTRQGKAYEQYF.

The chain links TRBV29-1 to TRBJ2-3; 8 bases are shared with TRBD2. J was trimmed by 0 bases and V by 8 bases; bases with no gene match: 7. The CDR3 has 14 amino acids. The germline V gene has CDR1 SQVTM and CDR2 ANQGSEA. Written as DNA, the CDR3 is TGCAGCTCACGGACTAGCCCTAGCACAGATACGCAGTATTTT. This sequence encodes CSSRTSPSTDTQYF.

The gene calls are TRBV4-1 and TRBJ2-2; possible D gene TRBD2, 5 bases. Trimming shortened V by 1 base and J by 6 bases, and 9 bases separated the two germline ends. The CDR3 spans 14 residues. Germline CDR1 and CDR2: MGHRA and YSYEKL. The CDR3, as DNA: TGCGCCAGCAGCCAAGGGACTTTTCCCGGGGAGCTGTTTTTT. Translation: CASSQGTFPGELFF.

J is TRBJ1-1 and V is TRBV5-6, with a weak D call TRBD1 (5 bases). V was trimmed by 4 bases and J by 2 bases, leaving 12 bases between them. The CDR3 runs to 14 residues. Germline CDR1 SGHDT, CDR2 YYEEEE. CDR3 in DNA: TGTGCCAGCAGCGTGGGACTGGGAAACACTGAAGCTTTCTTT. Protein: CASSVGLGNTEAFF.

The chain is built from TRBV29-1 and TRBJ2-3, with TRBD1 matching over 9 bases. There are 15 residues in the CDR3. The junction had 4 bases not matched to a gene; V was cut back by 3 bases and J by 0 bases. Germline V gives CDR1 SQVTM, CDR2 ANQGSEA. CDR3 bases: TGCAGCGTTGATCGTGGGACAGGGAGCACAGATACGCAGTATTTT. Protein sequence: CSVDRGTGSTDTQYF.

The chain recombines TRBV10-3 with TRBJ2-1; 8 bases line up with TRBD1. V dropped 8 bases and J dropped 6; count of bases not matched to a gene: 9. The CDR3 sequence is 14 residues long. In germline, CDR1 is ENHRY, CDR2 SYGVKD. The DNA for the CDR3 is TGTGCCATCGGACGGACAGGGAATATCAATGAGCAGTTCTTC. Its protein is CAIGRTGNINEQFF.

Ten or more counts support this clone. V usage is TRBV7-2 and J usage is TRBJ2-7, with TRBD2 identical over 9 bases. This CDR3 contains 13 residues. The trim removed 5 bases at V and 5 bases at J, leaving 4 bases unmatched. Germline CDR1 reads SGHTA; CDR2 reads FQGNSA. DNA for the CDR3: TGTGCCAGCAGCGGACTAGCGAGACACGAGCAGTACTTC. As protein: CASSGLARHEQYF.

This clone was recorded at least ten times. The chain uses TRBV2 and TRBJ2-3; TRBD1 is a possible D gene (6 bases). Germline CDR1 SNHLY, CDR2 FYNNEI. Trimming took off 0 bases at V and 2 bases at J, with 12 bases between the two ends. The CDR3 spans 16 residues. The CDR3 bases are TGTGCCAGCAGTGAAGCGAGGGGGACCTCCACAGATACGCAGTATTTT. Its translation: CASSEARGTSTDTQYF.

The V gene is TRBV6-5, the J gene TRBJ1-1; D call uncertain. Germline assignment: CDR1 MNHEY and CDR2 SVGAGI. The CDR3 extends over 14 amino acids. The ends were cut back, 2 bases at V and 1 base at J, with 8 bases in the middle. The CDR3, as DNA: TGTGCCAGCAGTTACGTTCGACAGAACACTGAAGCTTTCTTT. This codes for CASSYVRQNTEAFF.

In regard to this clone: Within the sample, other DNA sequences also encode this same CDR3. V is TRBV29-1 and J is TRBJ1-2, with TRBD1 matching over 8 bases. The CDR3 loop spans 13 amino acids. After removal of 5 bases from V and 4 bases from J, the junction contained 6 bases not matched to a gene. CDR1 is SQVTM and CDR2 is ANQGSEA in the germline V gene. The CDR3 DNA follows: TGCAGCGTTCCCGGACAGGGTGGCTATGGCTACACCTTC. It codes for CSVPGQGGYGYTF.

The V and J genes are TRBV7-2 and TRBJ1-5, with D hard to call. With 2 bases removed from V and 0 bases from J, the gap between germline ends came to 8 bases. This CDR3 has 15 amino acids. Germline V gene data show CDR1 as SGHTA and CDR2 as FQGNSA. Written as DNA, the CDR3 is TGTGCCAGCAGCTTAAGCAGCTATAGCAATCAGCCCCAGCATTTT. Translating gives CASSLSSYSNQPQHF.

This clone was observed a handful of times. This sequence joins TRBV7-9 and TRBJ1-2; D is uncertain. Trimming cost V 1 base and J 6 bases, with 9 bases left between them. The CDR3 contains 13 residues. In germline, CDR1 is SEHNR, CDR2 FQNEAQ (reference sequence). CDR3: CASSLGVGDGYTF. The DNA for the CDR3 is TGTGCCAGCAGCTTAGGTGTAGGTGATGGCTACACCTTC. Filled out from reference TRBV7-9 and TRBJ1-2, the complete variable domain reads DTGVSQNPRHKITKRGQNVTFRCDPISEHNRLYWYRQTLGQGPEFLTYFQNEAQLEKSRLLSDRFSAERPKGSFSTLEIQRTEQGDSAMYLCASSLGVGDGYTFGSGTRLTVV.

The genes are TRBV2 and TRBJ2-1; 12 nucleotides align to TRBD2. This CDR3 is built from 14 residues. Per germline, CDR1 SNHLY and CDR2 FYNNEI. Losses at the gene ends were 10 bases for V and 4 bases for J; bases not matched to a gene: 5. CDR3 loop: CANRLAGDYNEQFF. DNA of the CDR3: TGTGCCAACCGACTAGCGGGGGATTACAATGAGCAGTTCTTC.

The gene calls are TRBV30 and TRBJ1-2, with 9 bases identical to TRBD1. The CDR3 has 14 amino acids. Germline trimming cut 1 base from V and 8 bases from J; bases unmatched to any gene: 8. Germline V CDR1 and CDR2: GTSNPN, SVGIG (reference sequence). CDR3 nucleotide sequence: TGTGCCTGGAGTGCCCAGGACAGGGGAGGCGGCTACACCTTC. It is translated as CAWSAQDRGGGYTF.

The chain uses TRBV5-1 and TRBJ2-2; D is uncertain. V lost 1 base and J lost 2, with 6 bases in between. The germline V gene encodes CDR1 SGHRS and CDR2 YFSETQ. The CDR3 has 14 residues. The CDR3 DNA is TGCGCCAGCAGCTTGAAGGAAAACACCGGGGAGCTGTTTTTT. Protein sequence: CASSLKENTGELFF.

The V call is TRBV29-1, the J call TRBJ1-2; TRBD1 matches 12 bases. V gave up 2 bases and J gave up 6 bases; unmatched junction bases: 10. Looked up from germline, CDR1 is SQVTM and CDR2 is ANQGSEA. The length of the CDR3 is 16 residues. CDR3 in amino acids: CSVESSGDRGRNGYTF. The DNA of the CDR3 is TGCAGCGTTGAAAGTAGTGGGGACAGGGGGCGAAATGGCTACACCTTC.

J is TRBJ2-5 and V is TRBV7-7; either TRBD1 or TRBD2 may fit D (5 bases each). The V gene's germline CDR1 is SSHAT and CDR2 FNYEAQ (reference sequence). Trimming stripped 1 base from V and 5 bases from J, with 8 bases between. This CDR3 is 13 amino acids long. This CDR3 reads CASSLDEGETQYF. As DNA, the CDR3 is TGTGCCAGCAGCTTAGATGAGGGGGAGACCCAGTACTTC.

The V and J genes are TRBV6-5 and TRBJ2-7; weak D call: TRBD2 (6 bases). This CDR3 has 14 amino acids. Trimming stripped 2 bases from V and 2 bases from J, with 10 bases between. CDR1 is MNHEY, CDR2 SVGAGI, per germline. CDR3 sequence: CASSYGTGAYEQYF. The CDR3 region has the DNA TGTGCCAGCAGTTACGGAACGGGGGCCTACGAGCAGTACTTC.

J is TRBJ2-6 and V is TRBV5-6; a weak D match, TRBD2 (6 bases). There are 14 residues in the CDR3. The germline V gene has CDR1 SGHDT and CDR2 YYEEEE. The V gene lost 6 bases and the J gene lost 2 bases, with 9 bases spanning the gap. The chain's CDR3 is CASKRRAGANVLTF. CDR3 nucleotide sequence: TGTGCCAGCAAACGGAGGGCTGGGGCCAACGTCCTGACTTTC.

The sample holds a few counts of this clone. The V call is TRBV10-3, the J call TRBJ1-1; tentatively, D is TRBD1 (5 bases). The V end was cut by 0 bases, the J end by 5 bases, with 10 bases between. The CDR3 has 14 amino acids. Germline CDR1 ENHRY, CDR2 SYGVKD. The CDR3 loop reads CAISESGQWTEAFF. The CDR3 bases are TGTGCCATCAGTGAGTCGGGGCAGTGGACTGAAGCTTTCTTT.

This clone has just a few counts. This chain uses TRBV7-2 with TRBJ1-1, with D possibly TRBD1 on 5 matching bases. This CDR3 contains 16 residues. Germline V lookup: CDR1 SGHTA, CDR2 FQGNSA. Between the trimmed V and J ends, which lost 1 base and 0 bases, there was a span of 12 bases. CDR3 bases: TGTGCCAGCAGCTTAGACGGGGCTATCATGAACACTGAAGCTTTCTTT. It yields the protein CASSLDGAIMNTEAFF.

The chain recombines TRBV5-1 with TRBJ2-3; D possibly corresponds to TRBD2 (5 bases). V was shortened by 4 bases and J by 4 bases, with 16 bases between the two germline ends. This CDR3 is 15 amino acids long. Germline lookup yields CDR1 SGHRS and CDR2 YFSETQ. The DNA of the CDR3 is TGCGCCAGCAGCGACTACGCCAGGTTGGCAGATACGCAGTATTTT. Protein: CASSDYARLADTQYF.

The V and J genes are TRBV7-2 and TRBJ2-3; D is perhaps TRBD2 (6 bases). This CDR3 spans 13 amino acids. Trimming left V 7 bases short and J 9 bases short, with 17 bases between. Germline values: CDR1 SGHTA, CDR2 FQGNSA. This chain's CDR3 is CASNMNNRGTQYF. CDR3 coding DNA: TGTGCCAGCAATATGAACAATCGGGGGACGCAGTATTTT. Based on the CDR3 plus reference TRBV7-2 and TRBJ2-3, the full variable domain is GAGVSQSPSNKVTEKGKDVELRCDPISGHTALYWYRQSLGQGLEFLIYFQGNSAPDKSGLPSDRFSAERTGGSVSTLTIQRTQQEDSAVYLCASNMNNRGTQYFGPGTRLTVL.

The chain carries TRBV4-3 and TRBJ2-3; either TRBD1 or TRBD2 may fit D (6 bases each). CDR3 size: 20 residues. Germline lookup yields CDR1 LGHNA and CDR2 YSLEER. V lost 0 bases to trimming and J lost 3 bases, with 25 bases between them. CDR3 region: CASSQDPGAGRVGVTDTQYF. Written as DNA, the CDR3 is TGCGCCAGCAGCCAAGATCCGGGGGCCGGCAGGGTGGGAGTGACAGATACGCAGTATTTT.